The TCR beta chain under discussion was sequenced for a study of cytomegalovirus exposure and HLA in healthy donors. It was with 60 Vbeta and 13 Jbeta primers that the PCR ran. Only in-frame clones appear in the TCRdb table, and some are missing; sequencing was by immunoSEQ multiplex PCR. The sample has about 200,000 clones, over 70% seen once. The CDR3 loop spans 17 amino acids. Germline V lookup: CDR1 GTSNPN, CDR2 SVGIG (reference sequence). V was shortened by 2 bases and J by 0 bases, with 14 bases between the two germline ends. V is TRBV30 and J is TRBJ2-6; a weak D match, TRBD1 (5 bases). Sequenced: PBMCs. This TCR was recovered from a boy aged 2 to 10 in good health and CMV-seronegative. The CDR3 loop is CAWSPGKISSGANVLTF. The CDR3 bases are TGTGCCTGGAGTCCAGGGAAGATCTCCTCTGGGGCCAACGTCCTGACTTTC.